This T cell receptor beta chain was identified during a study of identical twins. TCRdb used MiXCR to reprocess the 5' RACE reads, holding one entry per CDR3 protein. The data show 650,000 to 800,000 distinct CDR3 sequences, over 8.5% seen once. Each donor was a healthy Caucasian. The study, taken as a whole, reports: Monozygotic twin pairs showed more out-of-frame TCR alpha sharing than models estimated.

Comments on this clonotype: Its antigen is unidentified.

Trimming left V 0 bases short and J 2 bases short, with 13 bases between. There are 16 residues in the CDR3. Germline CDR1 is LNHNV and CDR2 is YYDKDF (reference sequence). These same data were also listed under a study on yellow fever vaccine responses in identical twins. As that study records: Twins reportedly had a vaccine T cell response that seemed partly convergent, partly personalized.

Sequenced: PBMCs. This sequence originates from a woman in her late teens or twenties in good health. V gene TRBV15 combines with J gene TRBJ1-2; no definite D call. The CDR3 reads CATSRDLLTNNYGYTF. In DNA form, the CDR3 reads TGTGCCACCAGCAGAGATCTATTGACAAACAACTATGGCTACACCTTC. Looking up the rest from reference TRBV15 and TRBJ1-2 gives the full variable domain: DAMVIQNPRYQVTQFGKPVTLSCSQTLNHNVMYWYQQKSSQAPKLLFHYYDKDFNNEADTPDNFQSRRPNTSFCFLDIRSPGLGDTAMYLCATSRDLLTNNYGYTFGSGTRLTVV.